This record looks at one TCR beta chain sequence and its context. The antigen is unknown. Germline-derived CDR1 and CDR2 are MNHNY and SVGAGI (reference sequence). The CDR3 covers 15 residues. J gave up 3 bases and V 2 bases, and 1 base lay outside the gene matches. Individual cDNA molecules received unique molecular identifiers during library preparation. Each CDR3 protein gets one entry after TCRdb re-called the 5' RACE reads with MiXCR. The sample lists tens of thousands of distinct CDR3 sequences; about 14% were seen once. This entry belongs to a study of early T cells in non-severe SARS-CoV-2 infection. Overall study context: Sequenced material consisted of bulk RNA (from unsorted whole blood), and chains were unpaired.

Study-wide points: Lookups in VDJdb leaned toward anti-spike CD8 responses and missed private and CD4 specificities.

The chain links TRBV6-6 to TRBJ2-5, with 12 bases that match TRBD2. Sequenced input: whole blood. The clonotype originates from an adult who was a healthcare worker with PCR-confirmed SARS-CoV-2 infection or an uninfected control (not recorded which). The CDR3 nucleotides read TGTGCCAGCAGTTACCTAGCGGGGGGGAAAGAGACCCAGTACTTC. This sequence encodes CASSYLAGGKETQYF.